This TCR beta chain was obtained from a study of control samples from healthy donors and cancer patients. Sequencing used immunoSEQ multiplex PCR; TCRdb keeps in-frame clones, though not all of them. The sample shows around 170,000 clones, roughly 88% of them seen only once. The CDR3 extends over 16 amino acids. Germline CDR1 MGHRA, CDR2 YSYEKL. V gave up 4 bases and J gave up 7 bases; unmatched junction bases: 14. For this clone: Within the sample, other DNA sequences also encode this same CDR3.

The chain is built from TRBV4-1 and TRBJ2-7; 9 bases map to TRBD1. The source material was blood. This clonotype was sampled from a woman aged 25-40 years in good health. The CDR3 DNA reads as TGCGCCAGCAGCCCTTCAACCGGGACAGGGACCTGGGAGCAGTACTTC. This gives the protein CASSPSTGTGTWEQYF.